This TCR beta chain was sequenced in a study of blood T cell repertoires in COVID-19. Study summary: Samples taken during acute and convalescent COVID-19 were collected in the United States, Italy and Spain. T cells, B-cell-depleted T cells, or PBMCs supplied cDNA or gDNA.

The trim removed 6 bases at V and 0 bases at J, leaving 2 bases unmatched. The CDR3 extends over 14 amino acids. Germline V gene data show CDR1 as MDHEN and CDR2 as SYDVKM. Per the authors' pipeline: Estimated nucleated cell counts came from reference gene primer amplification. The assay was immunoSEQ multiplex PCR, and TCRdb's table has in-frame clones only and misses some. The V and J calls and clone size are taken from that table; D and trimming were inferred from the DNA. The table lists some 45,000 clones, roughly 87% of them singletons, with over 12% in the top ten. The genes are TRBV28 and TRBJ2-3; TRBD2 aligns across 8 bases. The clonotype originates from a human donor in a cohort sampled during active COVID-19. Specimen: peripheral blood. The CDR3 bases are TGTGCCAGCAGCGGGACTAGGAGCACAGATACGCAGTATTTT. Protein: CASSGTRSTDTQYF.